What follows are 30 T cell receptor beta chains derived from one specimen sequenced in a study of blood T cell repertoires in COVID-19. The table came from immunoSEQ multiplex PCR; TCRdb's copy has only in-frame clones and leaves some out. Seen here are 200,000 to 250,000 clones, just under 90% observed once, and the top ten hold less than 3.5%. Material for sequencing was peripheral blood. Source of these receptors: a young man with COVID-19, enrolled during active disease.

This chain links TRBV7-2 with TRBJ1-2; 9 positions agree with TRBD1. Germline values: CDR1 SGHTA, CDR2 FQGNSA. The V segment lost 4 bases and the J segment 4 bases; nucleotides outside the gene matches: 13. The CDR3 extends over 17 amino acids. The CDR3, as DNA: TGTGCCAGCAGCTCCCTCCGGGACAGGGTTCCCGTCTATGGCTACACCTTC. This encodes CASSSLRDRVPVYGYTF.

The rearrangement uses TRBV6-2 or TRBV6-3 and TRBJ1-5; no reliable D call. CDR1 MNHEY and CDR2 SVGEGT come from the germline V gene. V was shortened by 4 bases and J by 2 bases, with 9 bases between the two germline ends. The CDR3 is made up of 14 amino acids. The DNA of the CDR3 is TGTGCCAGCAGTTCCGGAGGTGGCAATCAGCCCCAGCATTTT. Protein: CASSSGGGNQPQHF.

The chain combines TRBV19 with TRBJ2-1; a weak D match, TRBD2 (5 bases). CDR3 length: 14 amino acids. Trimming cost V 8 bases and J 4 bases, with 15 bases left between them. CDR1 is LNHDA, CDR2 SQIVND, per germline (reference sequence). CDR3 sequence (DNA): TGTGCCAGTGGAGCGGTGGGGAAATACAATGAGCAGTTCTTC. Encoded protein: CASGAVGKYNEQFF.

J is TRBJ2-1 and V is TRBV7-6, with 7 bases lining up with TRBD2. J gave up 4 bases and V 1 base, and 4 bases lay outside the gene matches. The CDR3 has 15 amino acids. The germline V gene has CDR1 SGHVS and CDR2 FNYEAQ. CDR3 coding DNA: TGTGCCAGCAGCTTAGTCCGGCGGGGGTACAATGAGCAGTTCTTC. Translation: CASSLVRRGYNEQFF. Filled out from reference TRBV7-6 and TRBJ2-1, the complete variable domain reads GAGVSQSPRYKVTKRGQDVALRCDPISGHVSLYWYRQALGQGPEFLTYFNYEAQQDKSGLPNDRFSAERPEGSISTLTIQRTEQRDSAMYRCASSLVRRGYNEQFFGPGTRLTVL.

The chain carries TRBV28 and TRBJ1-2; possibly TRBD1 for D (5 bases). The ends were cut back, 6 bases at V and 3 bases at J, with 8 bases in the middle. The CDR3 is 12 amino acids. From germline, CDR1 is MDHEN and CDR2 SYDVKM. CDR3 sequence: CASRGPYYGYTF. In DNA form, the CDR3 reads TGTGCCAGCAGGGGGCCCTACTATGGCTACACCTTC.

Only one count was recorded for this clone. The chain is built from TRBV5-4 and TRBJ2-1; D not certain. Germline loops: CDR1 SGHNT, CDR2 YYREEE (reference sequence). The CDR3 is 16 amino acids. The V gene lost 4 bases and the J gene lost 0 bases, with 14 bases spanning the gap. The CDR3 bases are TGTGCCAGCAGCCCTACGACACAGAGCTCCTACAATGAGCAGTTCTTC. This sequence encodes CASSPTTQSSYNEQFF. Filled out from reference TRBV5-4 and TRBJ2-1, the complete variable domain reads ETGVTQSPTHLIKTRGQQVTLRCSSQSGHNTVSWYQQALGQGPQFIFQYYREEENGRGNFPPRFSGLQFPNYSSELNVNALELDDSALYLCASSPTTQSSYNEQFFGPGTRLTVL.

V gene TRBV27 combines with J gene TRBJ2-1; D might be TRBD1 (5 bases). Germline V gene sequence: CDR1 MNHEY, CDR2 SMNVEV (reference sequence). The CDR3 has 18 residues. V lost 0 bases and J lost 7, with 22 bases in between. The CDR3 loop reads CASSLSPWVGPVPNEQFF. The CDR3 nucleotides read TGTGCCAGCAGTTTATCCCCTTGGGTGGGGCCCGTCCCTAATGAGCAGTTCTTC.

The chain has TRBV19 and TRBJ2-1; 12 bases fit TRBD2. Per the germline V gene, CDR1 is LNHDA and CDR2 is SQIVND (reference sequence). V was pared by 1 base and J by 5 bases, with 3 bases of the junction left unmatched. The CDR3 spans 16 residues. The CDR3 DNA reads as TGTGCCAGTAGTATAGTAGGACTAGCGGGAAACAATGAGCAGTTCTTC. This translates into CASSIVGLAGNNEQFF.

The CDR3 region has the DNA TGCGCCAGCAGCCAAGTGAGAGCGGGCCGATCGGACGAGCAGTACTTC. Its translation is CASSQVRAGRSDEQYF. J is TRBJ2-7 and V is TRBV4-3; D is possibly TRBD2 (6 bases). Trimming took off 1 base at V and 5 bases at J, with 18 bases between the two ends. From germline, CDR1 is LGHNA and CDR2 YSLEER. This CDR3 contains 16 residues.

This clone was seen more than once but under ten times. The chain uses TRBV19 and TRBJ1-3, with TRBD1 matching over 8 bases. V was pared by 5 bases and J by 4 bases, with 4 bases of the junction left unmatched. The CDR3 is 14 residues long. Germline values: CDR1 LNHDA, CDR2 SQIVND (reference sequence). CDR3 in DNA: TGTGCCAGTAGTCCGCGGACAGGGGGAAACACCATATATTTT. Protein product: CASSPRTGGNTIYF.

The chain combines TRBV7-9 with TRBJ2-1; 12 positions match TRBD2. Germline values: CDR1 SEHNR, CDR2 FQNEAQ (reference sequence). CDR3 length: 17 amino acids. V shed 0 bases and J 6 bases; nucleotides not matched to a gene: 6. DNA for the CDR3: TGTGCCAGCAGCTTAGCGCTGGCTAGCGGGAGGGCCAATGAGCAGTTCTTC. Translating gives CASSLALASGRANEQFF.

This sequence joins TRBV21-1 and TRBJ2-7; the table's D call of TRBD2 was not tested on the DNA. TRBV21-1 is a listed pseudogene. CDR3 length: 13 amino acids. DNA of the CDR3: TGTGCCAGCAGCAAAGGGGTCTCGACTTCCCAGTACTTC. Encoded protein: CASSKGVSTSQYF.

In DNA, the CDR3 is TGCGCCAGCAGCTTGGAGGGCAGGGGGCTCTATGGCTACACCTTC. Its translation is CASSLEGRGLYGYTF. The V call is TRBV5-1, the J call TRBJ1-2; 8 bases map to TRBD1. CDR3 length equals 15 residues. Looked up from germline, CDR1 is SGHRS and CDR2 is YFSETQ. J was trimmed by 4 bases and V by 0 bases; bases with no gene match: 5.

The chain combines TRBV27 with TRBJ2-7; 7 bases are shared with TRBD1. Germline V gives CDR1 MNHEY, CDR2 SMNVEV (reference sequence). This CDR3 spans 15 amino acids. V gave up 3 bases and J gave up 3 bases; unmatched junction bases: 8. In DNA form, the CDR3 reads TGTGCCAGCAGTTTTAACGGGCAGGGGGTCTACGAGCAGTACTTC. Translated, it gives CASSFNGQGVYEQYF.

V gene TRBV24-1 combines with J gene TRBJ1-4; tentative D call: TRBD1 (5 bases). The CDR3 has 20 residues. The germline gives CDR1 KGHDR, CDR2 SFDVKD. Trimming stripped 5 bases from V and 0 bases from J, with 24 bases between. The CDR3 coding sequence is TGTGCCACCAGTGGAACGAGCCTTAGAGGGGAGGTTTCAACTAATGAAAAACTGTTTTTT. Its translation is CATSGTSLRGEVSTNEKLFF.

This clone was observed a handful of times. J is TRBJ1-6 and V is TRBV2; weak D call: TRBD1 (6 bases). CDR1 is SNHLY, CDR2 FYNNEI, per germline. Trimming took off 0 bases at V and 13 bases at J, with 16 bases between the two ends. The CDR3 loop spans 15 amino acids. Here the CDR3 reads CASSEAGVGGNPLHF. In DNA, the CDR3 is TGTGCCAGCAGTGAAGCGGGGGTAGGGGGTAACCCCCTCCACTTT.

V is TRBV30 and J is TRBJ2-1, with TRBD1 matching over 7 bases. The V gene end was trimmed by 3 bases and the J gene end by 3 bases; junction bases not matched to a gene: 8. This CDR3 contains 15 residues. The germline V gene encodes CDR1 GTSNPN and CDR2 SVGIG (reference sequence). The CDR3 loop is CAWSKQGLVYNEQFF. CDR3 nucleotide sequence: TGTGCCTGGAGCAAACAGGGGTTAGTCTACAATGAGCAGTTCTTC.

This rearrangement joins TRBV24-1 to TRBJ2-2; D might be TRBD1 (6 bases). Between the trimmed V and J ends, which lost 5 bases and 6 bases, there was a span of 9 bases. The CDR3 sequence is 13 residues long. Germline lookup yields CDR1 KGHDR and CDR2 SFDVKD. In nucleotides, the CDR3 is TGTGCCACCAGTGTAAAGGGGGCCGGGGAGCTGTTTTTT. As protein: CATSVKGAGELFF.

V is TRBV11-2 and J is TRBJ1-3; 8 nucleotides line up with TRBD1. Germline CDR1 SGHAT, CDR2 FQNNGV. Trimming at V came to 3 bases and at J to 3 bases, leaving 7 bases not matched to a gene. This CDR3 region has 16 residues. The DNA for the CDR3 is TGTGCCAGCAGCTTTGGCACAGGGGGTTATGGAAACACCATATATTTT. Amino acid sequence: CASSFGTGGYGNTIYF.

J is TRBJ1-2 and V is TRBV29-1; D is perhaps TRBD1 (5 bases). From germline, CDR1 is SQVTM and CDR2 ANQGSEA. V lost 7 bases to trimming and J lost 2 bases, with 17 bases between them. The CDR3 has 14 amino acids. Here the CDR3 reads CSARIFQGNYGYTF. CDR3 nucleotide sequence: TGCAGCGCCAGAATTTTTCAGGGCAACTATGGCTACACCTTC.

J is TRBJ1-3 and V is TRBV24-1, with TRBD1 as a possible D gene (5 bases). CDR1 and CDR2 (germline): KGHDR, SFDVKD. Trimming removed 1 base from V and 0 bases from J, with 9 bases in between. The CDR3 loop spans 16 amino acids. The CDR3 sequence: CATSDFGDSSGNTIYF. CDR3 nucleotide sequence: TGTGCCACCAGTGATTTTGGAGACAGCTCTGGAAACACCATATATTTT.

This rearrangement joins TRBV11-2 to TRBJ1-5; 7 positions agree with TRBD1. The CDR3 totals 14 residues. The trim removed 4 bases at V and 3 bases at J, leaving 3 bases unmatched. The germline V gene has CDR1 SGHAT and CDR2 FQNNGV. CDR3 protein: CASSSTGNNQPQHF. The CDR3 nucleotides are TGTGCCAGCAGCTCGACAGGGAACAATCAGCCCCAGCATTTT.

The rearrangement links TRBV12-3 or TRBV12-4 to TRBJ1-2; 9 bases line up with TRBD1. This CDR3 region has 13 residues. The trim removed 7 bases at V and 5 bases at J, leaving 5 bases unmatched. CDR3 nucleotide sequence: TGTGCCAGCACTCCTGGACAGGGGTATGGCTACACCTTC. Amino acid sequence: CASTPGQGYGYTF.

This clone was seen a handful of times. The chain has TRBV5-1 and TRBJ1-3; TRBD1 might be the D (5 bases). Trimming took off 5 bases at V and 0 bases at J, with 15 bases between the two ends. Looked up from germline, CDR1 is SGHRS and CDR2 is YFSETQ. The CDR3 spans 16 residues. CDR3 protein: CASRDAGRSSGNTIYF. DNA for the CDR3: TGCGCCAGCAGGGATGCGGGACGAAGCTCTGGAAACACCATATATTTT.

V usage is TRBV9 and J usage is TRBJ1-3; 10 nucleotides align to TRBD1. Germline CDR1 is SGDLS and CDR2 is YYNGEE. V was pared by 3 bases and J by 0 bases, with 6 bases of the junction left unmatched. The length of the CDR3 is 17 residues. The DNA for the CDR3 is TGTGCCAGCAGCGCCCGGGACAGGGGCTTCTCTGGAAACACCATATATTTT. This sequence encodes CASSARDRGFSGNTIYF.

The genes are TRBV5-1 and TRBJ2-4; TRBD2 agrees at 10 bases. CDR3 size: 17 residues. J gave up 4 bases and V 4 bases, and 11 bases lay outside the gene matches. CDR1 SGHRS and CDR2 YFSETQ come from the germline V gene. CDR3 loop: CASSRSTGTSEKNIQYF. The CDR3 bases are TGCGCCAGCAGCCGGAGTACTGGGACTAGCGAGAAAAACATTCAGTACTTC.

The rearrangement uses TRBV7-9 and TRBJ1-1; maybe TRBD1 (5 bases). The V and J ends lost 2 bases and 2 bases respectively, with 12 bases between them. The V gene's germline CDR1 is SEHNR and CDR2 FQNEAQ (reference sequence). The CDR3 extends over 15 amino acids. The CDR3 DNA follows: TGTGCCAGCAGCTTAATGGGGCAGGTAAACACTGAAGCTTTCTTT. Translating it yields CASSLMGQVNTEAFF.

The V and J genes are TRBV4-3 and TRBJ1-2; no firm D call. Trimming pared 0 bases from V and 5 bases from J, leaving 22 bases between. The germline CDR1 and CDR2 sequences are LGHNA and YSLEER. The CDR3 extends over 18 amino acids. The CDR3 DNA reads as TGCGCCAGCAGCCAAGATGAGTATGGAGGGCTCTTAAGTTATGGCTACACCTTC. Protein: CASSQDEYGGLLSYGYTF.

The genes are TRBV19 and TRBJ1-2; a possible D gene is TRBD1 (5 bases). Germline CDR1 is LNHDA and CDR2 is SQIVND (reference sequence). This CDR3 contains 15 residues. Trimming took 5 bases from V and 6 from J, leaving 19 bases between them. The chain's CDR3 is CASSPDSGGLNGYTF. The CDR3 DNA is TGTGCCAGTAGTCCAGACAGTGGAGGGCTGAATGGCTACACCTTC.

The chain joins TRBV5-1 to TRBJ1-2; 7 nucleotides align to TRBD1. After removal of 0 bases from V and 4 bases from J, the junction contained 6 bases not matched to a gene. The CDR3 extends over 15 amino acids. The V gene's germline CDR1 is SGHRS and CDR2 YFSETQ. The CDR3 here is CASSLARDSLYGYTF. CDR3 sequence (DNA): TGCGCCAGCAGCTTGGCCCGGGACAGCCTCTATGGCTACACCTTC.